Presented here are 13 T cell receptor beta chains from one specimen sequenced in a study of CD8 T cells in Susac syndrome. An amount of RNA that ranged from roughly 0.45 to 1 ug was reverse transcribed with random hexamers. TCRdb reanalysed the immunoSEQ multiplex PCR reads using MiXCR and keeps one entry per CDR3 protein. This sample has approximately 74,000 distinct CDR3 sequences; around 94% occur once, and the top ten carry about 0.9%. Sequencing was done on a sample of CD8+ T cells from PBMCs. The source is a human donor with Susac syndrome.

The chain employs TRBV5-4 and TRBJ2-1, with D possibly being TRBD1 (6 bases). V was clipped by 0 bases and J by 15 bases, with 22 bases between them. The CDR3 runs to 15 residues. CDR1 is SGHNT and CDR2 is YYREEE in the germline V gene (reference sequence). This chain's CDR3 is CASSLDPGHRNGMFF. The CDR3 DNA is TGTGCCAGCAGCTTGGACCCGGGACATCGGAACGGAATGTTCTTC.

This chain joins TRBV7-2 and TRBJ2-3; TRBD2 matches 8 bases. The CDR3 covers 14 residues. The germline CDR1 and CDR2 sequences are SGHTA and FQGNSA. V shed 6 bases, J shed 3 bases, and the junction held 5 bases outside the gene matches. CDR3 residues: CASSPAGGTDTQYF. In nucleotides, the CDR3 is TGTGCCAGCAGTCCGGCGGGGGGTACAGATACGCAGTATTTT.

The rearrangement joins TRBV20-1 to TRBJ2-3; the match to TRBD2 covers 7 bases. The junction had 9 bases not matched to a gene; V was cut back by 3 bases and J by 6 bases. CDR3 length: 14 amino acids. Germline V CDR1 and CDR2: DFQATT, SNEGSKA (reference sequence). The CDR3 sequence is CSASPGGISDTQYF. In nucleotides, the CDR3 is TGCAGTGCTAGCCCGGGGGGTATTTCGGATACGCAGTATTTT.

The CDR3 DNA sequence: TGTGCCAGCGGACGGCCTGGTAATGAAAAACTGTTTTTT. This encodes CASGRPGNEKLFF. The chain recombines TRBV6-5 with TRBJ1-4; no firm D call. This CDR3 has 13 residues. CDR1 and CDR2 (germline): MNHEY, SVGAGI. With 8 bases removed from V and 4 bases from J, the gap between germline ends came to 11 bases.

The CDR3 spells CASTYSQNPHQITQYF. The CDR3 nucleotides are TGTGCCAGCACCTATTCACAAAACCCCCATCAGATTACGCAGTATTTT. This sequence joins TRBV7-8 and TRBJ2-3; no definite D call. There are 16 residues in the CDR3. The germline V gene encodes CDR1 SGHVS and CDR2 FQNEAQ. V gave up 7 bases and J gave up 8 bases, with 25 bases separating them.

By sample fraction, this clonotype is medium-sized. J is TRBJ2-7 and V is TRBV13, with 11 bases aligning to TRBD2. Germline values: CDR1 PRHDT, CDR2 FYEKMQ (reference sequence). V shed 5 bases, J shed 2 bases, and the junction held 11 bases outside the gene matches. The CDR3 runs 17 residues. The DNA of the CDR3 is TGTGCCAGCAGCGCCGTCGGGACTAGCGGCCTTACCTACGAGCAGTACTTC. Amino acid sequence: CASSAVGTSGLTYEQYF. The full variable domain, with the rest looked up from reference TRBV13 and TRBJ2-7, is AAGVIQSPRHLIKEKRETATLKCYPIPRHDTVYWYQQGPGQDPQFLISFYEKMQSDKGSIPDRFSAQQFSDYHSELNMSSLELGDSALYFCASSAVGTSGLTYEQYFGPGTRLTVT.

This clonotype was picked up a small number of times. The rearrangement uses TRBV11-1 and TRBJ2-5; TRBD1 aligns across 8 bases. The CDR3 length is 12 residues. J was trimmed by 7 bases and V by 4 bases; bases with no gene match: 2. CDR1 is SGHAT and CDR2 is FQDESV in the germline V gene (reference sequence). CDR3 in amino acids: CASSSDRGTQYF. DNA of the CDR3: TGTGCCAGCAGCTCCGACAGGGGGACCCAGTACTTC.

This clonotype has only one observation. V gene TRBV7-9 combines with J gene TRBJ2-1; 11 nucleotides align to TRBD2. The ends lost 3 bases at V and 2 bases at J; junction bases unmatched: 3. CDR3 size: 16 residues. In germline, CDR1 is SEHNR, CDR2 FQNEAQ (reference sequence). CDR3 amino acids: CASSFASGGTYNEQFF. CDR3 in DNA: TGTGCCAGCAGCTTCGCTAGCGGGGGGACCTACAATGAGCAGTTCTTC. Based on the CDR3 plus reference TRBV7-9 and TRBJ2-1, the full variable domain is DTGVSQNPRHKITKRGQNVTFRCDPISEHNRLYWYRQTLGQGPEFLTYFQNEAQLEKSRLLSDRFSAERPKGSFSTLEIQRTEQGDSAMYLCASSFASGGTYNEQFFGPGTRLTVL.

The CDR3 loop is CASSSTGTNEKLFF. CDR3 bases: TGTGCCAGCAGTTCGACAGGGACTAATGAAAAACTGTTTTTT. The chain has TRBV27 and TRBJ1-4; 7 nucleotides agree with TRBD1. The V gene's germline CDR1 is MNHEY and CDR2 SMNVEV (reference sequence). This CDR3 comprises 14 residues. After removal of 4 bases from V and 2 bases from J, the junction contained 1 base not matched to a gene.

This chain's CDR3 is CASSDDKKLFF. The CDR3 DNA is TGTGCCAGCAGCGACGACAAAAAACTGTTTTTT. V is TRBV9 and J is TRBJ1-4; D is unresolved. Germline-derived CDR1 and CDR2 are SGDLS and YYNGEE. V was trimmed by 3 bases and J by 9 bases, leaving 6 bases between them. The CDR3 runs 11 residues.

V and J are TRBV24-1 and TRBJ1-5; D is unresolved. The CDR3 runs to 13 residues. Trimming stripped 3 bases from V and 8 bases from J, with 10 bases between. CDR1 and CDR2 (germline): KGHDR, SFDVKD. CDR3 amino acids: CATSDRGIEPQHF. CDR3 sequence (DNA): TGTGCCACCAGTGATCGCGGTATCGAGCCCCAGCATTTT.

The V call is TRBV2, the J call TRBJ2-1; 8 bases match TRBD1. The CDR3 spans 15 residues. V shed 6 bases, J shed 3 bases, and the junction held 7 bases outside the gene matches. Germline V gene data show CDR1 as SNHLY and CDR2 as FYNNEI. DNA of the CDR3: TGTGCCAGCAGGGTCGCAGGGGGCGGCTACAATGAGCAGTTCTTC. It yields the protein CASRVAGGGYNEQFF.

The V and J genes are TRBV30 and TRBJ2-5; 10 bases agree with TRBD2. This CDR3 spans 14 amino acids. Germline V gives CDR1 GTSNPN, CDR2 SVGIG (reference sequence). Germline trimming cut 5 bases from V and 3 bases from J; bases unmatched to any gene: 6. The CDR3 region has the DNA TGTGCCTGGTCTAGCGGGAGTGGTGAAGAGACCCAGTACTTC. Protein: CAWSSGSGEETQYF.